One TCR beta chain is described in this entry. The specificity of this receptor is unknown. Base qualities were left out, and no much larger clone turns up one base away. TCRbeta CDR3 regions were amplified from genomic DNA by means of the immunoSEQ Assay, a bias-controlled multiplex PCR. The authors' pipeline ran thus. Nucleated cell counts per sample were estimated from amplification of reference gene primers within the assay. To quantify the absolute abundance of each unique TCRbeta CDR3 rearrangement, sequence reads were collapsed and filtered. For each sample, productive Simpson clonality was calculated as the square root of Simpson's diversity index over productive rearrangements. Here the immuneACCESS table is served through TCRdb, limited to in-frame sequences with V and J called. Missing clones are a known gap in these copies; in checked studies unresolved V genes cover under half, and the rest lacks a known reason. V and J calls and clone size come straight from that table; D and trimming were deduced from the DNA. A total of roughly 160,000 clones appear in this sample, roughly 85% of them only once. The leading ten clones occupy 15% to 20% of the sample.

V is cut back by 3 bases and J by 3 bases, with 10 bases in the junction unmatched. As encoded in the germline V gene, CDR1 is SGHAT while CDR2 is FQNNGV. Reading from cysteine to phenylalanine, the CDR3 counts 16 amino acids. Only the CDR3 portion is preserved as DNA: 48 bases, with reading frame beginning at the first base. These data belong to a study of blood T cell repertoires in COVID-19 (dated by TCRdb to 2020 to 2022). Concerning the study at large: Recovered participants in ImmuneRACE Cohort 3 were defined by two consecutive negative NP/OP PCR tests, clearance by a healthcare professional, or resolution of symptoms. The dataset comprised deeply sampled blood TCRbeta repertoires from subjects exposed to, actively infected with, or recovered from COVID-19. Samples were obtained from the ongoing ImmuneRACE study (first 160 participants) and from 1,254 subjects provided by 6 global collaborators. HLA class I and class II types, where available, came from metadata supplied by the sample provider rather than from assay-based typing. Samples from collaborators originated in the United States, Italy and Spain and spanned both the acute and convalescent phases of COVID-19. The repertoires were made available in a free public database intended to serve as a resource for research on the immune response to SARS-CoV-2. The material from the prospective study consisted of cDNA or gDNA derived from T cells, B-cell-depleted T cells, or PBMCs. Nearly every sample came with metadata listing a de-identified subject ID, COVID-19 status, age in years and sex. The study at large found these results: How much clinical and demographic metadata was included differed by source and by participant, and the metadata was provided uncurated.

In the prospective study, participants were about 18 to 95 years old, resided in about two dozen geographic areas of the United States, and were enrolled through a virtual design. Cohort assignment in the prospective study relied on participant-reported clinical history from a screening survey and a study questionnaire. In the prospective study, mobile phlebotomists collected whole blood, serum and a nasopharyngeal or oropharyngeal swab from each participant. Prospective study participants could optionally give additional blood draws and questionnaires over an approximately 2-month period. Blood samples from the prospective study were shipped frozen or at room temperature prior to DNA extraction.

Sequenced input: PBMCs or T cells enriched from blood (not recorded which). This sequence originates from a woman aged 70-85 years in a cohort exposed to, infected with or recovered from COVID-19 (not recorded which). The chain is made from TRBV11-2 and TRBJ2-7; 8 of the junction bases match TRBD2. CDR3 loop: CASSLRSGGPYYEQYF. The DNA reads as follows: TGTGCCAGCAGCTTGAGAAGCGGGGGACCCTACTACGAGCAGTACTTC. Beyond the CDR3, the reference TRBV11-2 and TRBJ2-7 genes provide the residues; the full variable domain reads: EAGVAQSPRYKIIEKRQSVAFWCNPISGHATLYWYQQILGQGPKLLIQFQNNGVVDDSQLPKDRFSAERLKGVDSTLKIQPAKLEDSAVYLCASSLRSGGPYYEQYFGPGTRLTVT.